One sample yielded the 22 T cell receptor beta chains listed below, sequenced in a study of early T cells in non-severe SARS-CoV-2 infection. One entry per CDR3 protein results from TCRdb running MiXCR on the 5' RACE reads. The table records 62,000 or so distinct CDR3 sequences, 8% to 9% of them present only once. The sequencing here drew on whole blood, taken at baseline. The source is an adult who was a healthcare worker with PCR-confirmed SARS-CoV-2 infection or an uninfected control (not recorded which).

The V call is TRBV6-5, the J call TRBJ2-4; possible D gene TRBD2, 5 bases. Germline V CDR1 and CDR2: MNHEY, SVGAGI. The CDR3 spans 13 residues. The ends were cut back, 6 bases at V and 6 bases at J, with 12 bases in the middle. The chain's CDR3 is CASSQTRGNIQYF. CDR3 DNA: TGTGCCAGCAGCCAAACCCGGGGAAACATTCAGTACTTC.

In this sample, this clonotype turned up a few times. The V and J genes are TRBV7-9 and TRBJ2-1; unclear D gene. The CDR3 is 13 amino acids. Looked up from germline, CDR1 is SEHNR and CDR2 is FQNEAQ (reference sequence). V lost 1 base and J lost 8, with 9 bases in between. CDR3 sequence reads: CASSLDNQDEQFF. The CDR3 DNA sequence: TGTGCCAGCAGCTTAGATAATCAGGATGAGCAGTTCTTC.

In its sample, this clonotype was seen many times. The chain joins TRBV5-4 to TRBJ1-2; D uncertain. CDR1 SGHNT and CDR2 YYREEE come from the germline V gene (reference sequence). The CDR3 runs 14 residues. Trimming took 2 bases from V and 3 from J, leaving 11 bases between them. The CDR3: CASSFPGSHYGYTF. The CDR3 nucleotides are TGTGCCAGCAGCTTTCCGGGCTCCCACTATGGCTACACCTTC.

This clonotype was counted at least ten times. The rearrangement links TRBV14 to TRBJ2-1; tentatively, D is TRBD2 (5 bases). Trimming took off 8 bases at V and 11 bases at J, with 10 bases between the two ends. Germline V gives CDR1 SGHDN, CDR2 FVKESK. This CDR3 comprises 10 residues. The CDR3 nucleotides read TGTGCCAGCGGAGGACCTAAGCAGTTCTTC. It encodes CASGGPKQFF.

This clonotype has just a few counts. This CDR3 reads CASSQATGEDGYTF. The CDR3 DNA is TGTGCCAGCAGCCAAGCGACAGGGGAGGATGGCTACACCTTC. This rearrangement joins TRBV4-2 to TRBJ1-2, with TRBD1 matching over 8 bases. Germline V gene lookup returns CDR1 LGHNA and CDR2 YNFKEQ. The CDR3 consists of 14 residues. The trim removed 1 base at V and 6 bases at J, leaving 4 bases unmatched.

The chain has TRBV5-1 and TRBJ2-7; TRBD1 or TRBD2 may be the D gene (5 bases each). V was pared by 4 bases and J by 3 bases, with 17 bases between. This CDR3 is built from 15 residues. The V gene's germline CDR1 is SGHRS and CDR2 YFSETQ. CDR3 bases: TGCGCCAGCAGCCTAGCTGGGGCAGGGAACTACGAGCAGTACTTC. Amino acid sequence: CASSLAGAGNYEQYF.

V usage is TRBV4-3 and J usage is TRBJ2-2; 14 bases agree with TRBD2. From germline, CDR1 is LGHNA and CDR2 YSLEER. Unmatched junction bases numbered 12, after V lost 1 base and J lost 5 bases. The length of the CDR3 is 20 residues. For the CDR3, the DNA is TGCGCCAGCAGCCAAGGTCCGACTAGCGGGAGGGCCCGGAGGACCGGGGAGCTGTTTTTT. The encoded protein is CASSQGPTSGRARRTGELFF.

This clonotype was found a few times. V usage is TRBV19 and J usage is TRBJ1-1; TRBD1 is a possible D gene (6 bases). V lost 7 bases and J 4 bases, leaving 19 bases between the germline ends. CDR1 and CDR2 from the germline V gene are LNHDA and SQIVND (reference sequence). CDR3 length: 15 residues. CDR3 DNA: TGTGCCAGTACTCCCCTTCCGGGGGCGCGCACTGAAGCTTTCTTT. Translating gives CASTPLPGARTEAFF.

The V gene is TRBV9, the J gene TRBJ2-7; 8 positions match TRBD1. V lost 3 bases, J lost 5 bases, and 13 bases stayed unmatched. Germline CDR1 SGDLS, CDR2 YYNGEE. This CDR3 is 16 amino acids long. The CDR3 region is CASSGLGGDRTNEQYF. The CDR3 DNA reads as TGTGCCAGCAGCGGCTTAGGTGGGGACAGGACGAACGAGCAGTACTTC.

A few counts support this clonotype. The genes are TRBV3-1 and TRBJ1-2; D not resolved. The CDR3 contains 14 residues. The V and J ends lost 4 bases and 1 base respectively, with 10 bases between them. The germline gives CDR1 LGHDT, CDR2 YNNKEL (reference sequence). The CDR3 DNA sequence: TGTGCCAGCAGCCGAGCGACAATTAACTATGGCTACACCTTC. Protein product: CASSRATINYGYTF.

The chain recombines TRBV7-9 with TRBJ2-5, with unresolved D. Trimming removed 1 base from V and 4 bases from J, with 10 bases in between. Germline values: CDR1 SEHNR, CDR2 FQNEAQ (reference sequence). This CDR3 region has 14 residues. CDR3 coding DNA: TGTGCCAGCAGCTTAGTAGGAACTTTAGAGACCCAGTACTTC. Translating gives CASSLVGTLETQYF.

This clonotype was detected ten times or more. The chain joins TRBV30 to TRBJ1-2, with D uncertain. Trimming removed 7 bases at V and 0 bases at J, with 3 bases between. The CDR3 runs 10 residues. CDR1 is GTSNPN, CDR2 SVGIG, per germline (reference sequence). CDR3 protein: CASTNYGYTF. Written as DNA, the CDR3 is TGTGCCTCAACTAACTATGGCTACACCTTC.

The sample holds many counts of this clonotype. This rearrangement joins TRBV18 to TRBJ2-7; the match to TRBD1 covers 10 bases. Germline CDR1 KGHSH, CDR2 LQKENI. Unmatched junction bases numbered 5, after V lost 3 bases and J lost 6 bases. The CDR3 extends over 14 amino acids. CDR3 in DNA: TGTGCCAGCTCACCCCGGGACAGGGGAACCGAGCAGTACTTC. The encoded protein is CASSPRDRGTEQYF.

This clonotype was observed a handful of times. The chain uses TRBV4-3 and TRBJ1-2; the D is unclear. CDR1 and CDR2 from the germline V gene are LGHNA and YSLEER. V lost 1 base, J lost 1 base, and 10 bases lay in between. The CDR3 consists of 15 residues. The CDR3 reads CASSQGIGYNYGYTF. CDR3 sequence (DNA): TGCGCCAGCAGCCAAGGAATAGGCTATAACTATGGCTACACCTTC.

This chain links TRBV30 with TRBJ2-1; 8 nucleotides align to TRBD2. This CDR3 region has 18 residues. The junction had 16 bases not matched to a gene; V was cut back by 2 bases and J by 4 bases. Germline-derived CDR1 and CDR2 are GTSNPN and SVGIG (reference sequence). The CDR3 region is CAWSPQTNIAGRYNEQFF. CDR3 sequence (DNA): TGTGCCTGGAGTCCACAGACCAATATAGCGGGACGGTACAATGAGCAGTTCTTC.

This clonotype was found many times. The V gene is TRBV2, the J gene TRBJ2-3; a weak D match, TRBD1 (6 bases). Germline lookup yields CDR1 SNHLY and CDR2 FYNNEI. The CDR3 runs to 14 residues. V was clipped by 11 bases and J by 2 bases, with 17 bases between them. The CDR3, as DNA: TGTGCCCCCCGGGAACGGGACAACACAGATACGCAGTATTTT. Protein product: CAPRERDNTDTQYF.

This clonotype was recorded a few times. The chain has TRBV19 and TRBJ2-7, with 7 bases identical to TRBD1. The germline CDR1 and CDR2 sequences are LNHDA and SQIVND (reference sequence). V shed 5 bases and J 2 bases; nucleotides not matched to a gene: 6. There are 14 residues in the CDR3. The CDR3, as DNA: TGTGCCAGTAGTCTCCCCGGGACAGCCTACGAGCAGTACTTC. Amino acid sequence: CASSLPGTAYEQYF.

Only a few counts were recorded for this clonotype. The chain uses TRBV7-2 and TRBJ2-2, with 10 nucleotides matching TRBD2. Germline lookup yields CDR1 SGHTA and CDR2 FQGNSA. This CDR3 has 16 amino acids. The ends lost 5 bases at V and 2 bases at J; junction bases unmatched: 5. The CDR3 loop is CASSRRLAGNTGELFF. CDR3 DNA: TGTGCCAGCAGCAGAAGACTAGCGGGCAACACCGGGGAGCTGTTTTTT. The full variable domain, rest sourced from reference TRBV7-2 and TRBJ2-2, is GAGVSQSPSNKVTEKGKDVELRCDPISGHTALYWYRQSLGQGLEFLIYFQGNSAPDKSGLPSDRFSAERTGGSVSTLTIQRTQQEDSAVYLCASSRRLAGNTGELFFGEGSRLTVL.

The J gene is TRBJ1-2, the V gene TRBV6-4; 8 bases match TRBD1. The CDR3 is made up of 12 amino acids. The germline gives CDR1 MRHNA, CDR2 SNTAGT. Germline trimming cut 4 bases from V and 8 bases from J; bases unmatched to any gene: 3. CDR3 amino acids: CASSGTGYGYTF. The DNA for the CDR3 is TGTGCCAGCAGTGGGACAGGGTACGGCTACACCTTC.

The V gene is TRBV6-5, the J gene TRBJ1-1, with D possibly being TRBD1 (6 bases). Germline lookup yields CDR1 MNHEY and CDR2 SVGAGI. This CDR3 has 13 residues. V was shortened by 4 bases and J by 6 bases, with 12 bases between the two germline ends. Here the CDR3 DNA reads TGTGCCAGCAGTTGGCAGGGGAAAGCTGAAGCTTTCTTT. Translation gives CASSWQGKAEAFF.

This clonotype came up many times. This sequence joins TRBV29-1 and TRBJ1-2; 10 nucleotides align to TRBD1. The CDR3 sequence is 18 residues long. V dropped 0 bases and J dropped 0; count of bases not matched to a gene: 10. Germline V gives CDR1 SQVTM, CDR2 ANQGSEA. This CDR3 reads CSVEDSWDRGQSNYGYTF. The CDR3 DNA follows: TGCAGCGTTGAAGATTCGTGGGACAGGGGACAATCTAACTATGGCTACACCTTC. Using reference TRBV29-1 and TRBJ1-2 for the parts outside the CDR3, the full variable domain is SAVISQKPSRDICQRGTSLTIQCQVDSQVTMMFWYRQQPGQSLTLIATANQGSEATYESGFVIDKFPISRPNLTFSTLTVSNMSPEDSSIYLCSVEDSWDRGQSNYGYTFGSGTRLTVV.

This clonotype was recorded a few times. The gene calls are TRBV12-5 and TRBJ1-1; D may be TRBD1 (5 bases). The V end was cut by 4 bases, the J end by 1 base, with 7 bases between. CDR3 length: 13 amino acids. Germline V gene lookup returns CDR1 LGHNT and CDR2 FRNRAP. The CDR3 nucleotides are TGTGCTAGTGGTTACGGGGGGAACACTGAAGCTTTCTTT. Translated, it gives CASGYGGNTEAFF.